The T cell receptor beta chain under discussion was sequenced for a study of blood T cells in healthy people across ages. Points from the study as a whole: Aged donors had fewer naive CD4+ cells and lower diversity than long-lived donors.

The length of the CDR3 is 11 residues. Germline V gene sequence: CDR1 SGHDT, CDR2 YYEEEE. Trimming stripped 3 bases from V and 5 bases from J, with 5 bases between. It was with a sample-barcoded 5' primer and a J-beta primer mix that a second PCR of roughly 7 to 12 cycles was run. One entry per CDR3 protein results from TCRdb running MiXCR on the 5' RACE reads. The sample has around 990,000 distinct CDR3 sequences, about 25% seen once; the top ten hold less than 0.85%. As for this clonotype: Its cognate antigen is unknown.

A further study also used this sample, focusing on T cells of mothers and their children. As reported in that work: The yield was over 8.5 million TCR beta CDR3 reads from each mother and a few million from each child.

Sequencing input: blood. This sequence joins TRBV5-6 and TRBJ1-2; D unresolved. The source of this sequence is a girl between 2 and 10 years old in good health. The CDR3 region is CASSSQYGYTF. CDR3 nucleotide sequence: TGTGCCAGCAGCTCACAGTATGGCTACACCTTC.